The next 4 T cell receptor beta chains were all read from a single sample in a study of blood T cell repertoires in COVID-19. Clones were read by immunoSEQ multiplex PCR, and TCRdb kept only the in-frame ones, dropping some. The sample yields fewer than 200,000 clones, 84% seen once. Sequenced material: PBMCs or T cells enriched from blood (not recorded which). The receptors were gathered from a man aged 50-59 years who had recovered from COVID-19.

This clone is a singleton in its sample. The chain has TRBV4-1 and TRBJ1-1; a possible D gene is TRBD1 (6 bases). The CDR3 consists of 13 residues. The V and J ends lost 3 bases and 5 bases respectively, with 10 bases between them. From germline, CDR1 is MGHRA and CDR2 YSYEKL. The CDR3 nucleotides read TGCGCCAGCAGCCAGGGGGCGGATACTGAAGCTTTCTTT. Translating it yields CASSQGADTEAFF.

This clone was observed once. This chain links TRBV28 with TRBJ1-2, with 9 bases that match TRBD1. The germline V gene encodes CDR1 MDHEN and CDR2 SYDVKM. The V gene end was trimmed by 11 bases and the J gene end by 10 bases; junction bases not matched to a gene: 11. The CDR3 has 12 amino acids. The CDR3 DNA is TGTGCCGAGCAAGGACAGGGGCCTTACTACACCTTC. It is translated as CAEQGQGPYYTF.

This clone was seen just once. CDR3 nucleotides: TGTGCCACCAGTGATTTTCAAAGCAATCAGCCCCAGCATTTT. Protein product: CATSDFQSNQPQHF. V gene TRBV24-1 combines with J gene TRBJ1-5; no clear D gene. The V gene's germline CDR1 is KGHDR and CDR2 SFDVKD. The length of the CDR3 is 14 residues. Trimming removed 1 base at V and 1 base at J, with 4 bases between.

This rearrangement joins TRBV19 to TRBJ2-5; TRBD2 aligns across 12 bases. The CDR3 length is 15 residues. V gave up 9 bases and J gave up 1 base; unmatched junction bases: 6. Germline CDR1 LNHDA, CDR2 SQIVND (reference sequence). CDR3 in DNA: TGTGCCAGCACACTAGCGGGGGGTCCCCAAGAGACCCAGTACTTC. This sequence encodes CASTLAGGPQETQYF. The full variable domain, its missing parts supplied by reference TRBV19 and TRBJ2-5, is DGGITQSPKYLFRKEGQNVTLSCEQNLNHDAMYWYRQDPGQGLRLIYYSQIVNDFQKGDIAEGYSVSREKKESFPLTVTSAQKNPTAFYLCASTLAGGPQETQYFGPGTRLLVL.